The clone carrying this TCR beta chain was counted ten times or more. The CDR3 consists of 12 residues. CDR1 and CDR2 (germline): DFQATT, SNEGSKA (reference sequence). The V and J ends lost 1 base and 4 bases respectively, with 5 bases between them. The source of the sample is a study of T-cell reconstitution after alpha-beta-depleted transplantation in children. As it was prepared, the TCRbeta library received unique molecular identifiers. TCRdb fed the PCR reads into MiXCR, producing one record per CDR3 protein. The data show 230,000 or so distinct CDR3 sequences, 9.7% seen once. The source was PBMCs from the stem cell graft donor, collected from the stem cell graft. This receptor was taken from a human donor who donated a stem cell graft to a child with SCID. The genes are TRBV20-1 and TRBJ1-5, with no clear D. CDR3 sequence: CSARAPNQPQHF. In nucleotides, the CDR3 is TGCAGTGCTAGAGCCCCGAATCAGCCCCAGCATTTT.